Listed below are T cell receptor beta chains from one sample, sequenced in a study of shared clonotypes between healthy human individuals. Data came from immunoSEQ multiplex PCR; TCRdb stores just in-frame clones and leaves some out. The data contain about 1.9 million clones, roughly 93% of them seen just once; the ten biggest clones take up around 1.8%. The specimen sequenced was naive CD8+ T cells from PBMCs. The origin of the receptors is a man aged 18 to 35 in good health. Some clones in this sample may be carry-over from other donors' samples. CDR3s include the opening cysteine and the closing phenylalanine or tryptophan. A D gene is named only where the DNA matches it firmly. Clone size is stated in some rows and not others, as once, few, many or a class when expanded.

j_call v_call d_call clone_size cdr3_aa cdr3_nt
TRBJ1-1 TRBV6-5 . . CASSYTTTGHTEAFF TGTGCCAGCAGTTACACCACAACAGGGCACACTGAAGCTTTCTTT
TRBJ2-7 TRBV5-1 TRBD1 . CASTQRGQTYEQYF TGCGCCAGCACCCAGAGGGGACAGACTTACGAGCAGTACTTC
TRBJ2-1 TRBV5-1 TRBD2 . CASSFAAGGLSNEQFF TGCGCCAGCAGCTTTGCAGCGGGAGGCCTCTCCAATGAGCAGTTCTTC
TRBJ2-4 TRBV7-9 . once CASSLGTLHSF TGTGCCAGCAGCTTAGGGACTCTCCATTCGTTC
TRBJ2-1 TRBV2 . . CASTAEPYNEQFF TGTGCCAGCACGGCAGAGCCCTACAATGAGCAGTTCTTC
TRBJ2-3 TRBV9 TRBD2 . CASSVVGLASTDTQYF TGTGCCAGCAGCGTTGTGGGACTAGCTAGCACAGATACGCAGTATTTT
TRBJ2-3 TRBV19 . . CASRAYGSGGITDTQYF TGTGCCAGTAGGGCATACGGATCTGGGGGGATCACAGATACGCAGTATTTT
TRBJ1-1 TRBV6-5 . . CASSPTTETTEAFF TGTGCCAGCAGCCCGACGACAGAGACTACTGAAGCTTTCTTT
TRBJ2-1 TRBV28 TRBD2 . CASSLESPTSGIYNEQFF TGTGCCAGCAGTTTAGAAAGTCCCACTAGCGGGATCTACAATGAGCAGTTCTTC
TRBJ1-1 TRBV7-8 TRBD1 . CASRPGQGNTEAFF TGTGCCAGCAGGCCGGGACAGGGGAACACTGAAGCTTTCTTT
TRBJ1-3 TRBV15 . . CATSRDSRASGNTIYF TGTGCCACCAGCAGAGATTCCAGGGCCTCTGGAAACACCATATATTTT
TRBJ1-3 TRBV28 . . CASNSPAGESGNTIYF TGTGCCAGCAATTCCCCCGCTGGAGAATCTGGAAACACCATATATTTT
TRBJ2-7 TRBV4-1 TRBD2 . CASSQDSSGSYEQYF TGCGCCAGCAGCCAAGACTCTAGCGGGAGTTACGAGCAGTACTTC
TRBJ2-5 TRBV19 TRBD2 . CASGASGKETQYF TGTGCCAGTGGAGCTAGCGGAAAAGAGACCCAGTACTTC
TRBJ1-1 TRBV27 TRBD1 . CASIPQGANHDAFF TGTGCCAGCATTCCACAGGGGGCGAACCACGACGCTTTCTTT
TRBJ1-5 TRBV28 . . CASSQQGWGQPQHF TGTGCCAGCAGTCAACAGGGATGGGGTCAGCCCCAGCATTTT
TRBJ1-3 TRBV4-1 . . CASSQDNFSGNTIYF TGCGCCAGCAGCCAGGATAATTTCTCTGGAAACACCATATATTTT
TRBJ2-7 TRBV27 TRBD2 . CASSNLAGATPYEQYF TGTGCCAGCAGTAACCTAGCGGGAGCCACGCCCTACGAGCAGTACTTC
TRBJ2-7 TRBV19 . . CASSSNLYEQYF TGTGCCAGTAGTTCGAACCTCTACGAGCAGTACTTC
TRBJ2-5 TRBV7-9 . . CASSLVRETQYF TGTGCCAGCAGCTTAGTGAGAGAGACCCAGTACTTC
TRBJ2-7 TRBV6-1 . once CASRAGTHEQYF TGTGCCAGCAGAGCAGGTACCCACGAGCAGTACTTC
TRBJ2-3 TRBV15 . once CATSRGMVGGTTDTQYF TGTGCCACCAGCAGAGGAATGGTTGGGGGGACAACAGATACGCAGTATTTT
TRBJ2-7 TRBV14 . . CASSQVDKEAYEQYF TGTGCCAGCAGCCAGGTAGACAAAGAGGCATACGAGCAGTACTTC
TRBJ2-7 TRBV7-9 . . CASSPAHLFYEQYF TGTGCCAGCAGCCCCGCACACTTATTCTACGAGCAGTACTTC
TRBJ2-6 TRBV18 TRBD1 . CASSPRLWDRPASGANVLTF TGTGCCAGCTCACCCCGCCTTTGGGACAGACCCGCCTCTGGGGCCAACGTCCTGACTTTC
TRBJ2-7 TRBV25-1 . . CASEGVYEQYF TGTGCCAGTGAGGGGGTTTACGAGCAGTACTTC
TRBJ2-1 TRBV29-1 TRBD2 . CSVVGGNNEQFF TGCAGCGTTGTCGGGGGGAACAATGAGCAGTTCTTC
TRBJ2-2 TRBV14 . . CASSRTRTGELFF TGTGCCAGCAGCCGCACGAGGACCGGGGAGCTGTTTTTT
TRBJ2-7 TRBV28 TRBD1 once CASRRTGGFHEQYF TGTGCCAGCAGGCGGACAGGGGGCTTCCACGAGCAGTACTTC
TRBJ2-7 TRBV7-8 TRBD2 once CASSSKGGSRYEQYF TGTGCCAGCAGCTCGAAGGGCGGGAGTCGGTACGAGCAGTACTTC
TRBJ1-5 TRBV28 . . CASSFRGMAKNQPQHF TGTGCCAGCAGTTTCCGGGGGATGGCGAAAAATCAGCCCCAGCATTTT
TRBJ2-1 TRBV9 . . CASSVAQGWDEQFF TGTGCCAGCAGCGTAGCACAGGGATGGGATGAGCAGTTCTTC
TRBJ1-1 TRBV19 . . CASSIELAEELVTEAFF TGTGCCAGTAGTATAGAACTGGCGGAGGAGCTGGTCACTGAAGCTTTCTTT
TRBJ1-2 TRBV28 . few CASSLRKDGNYGYTF TGTGCCAGCAGTTTACGAAAGGACGGAAACTATGGCTACACCTTC
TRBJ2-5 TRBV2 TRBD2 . CASKASGNQETQYF TGTGCCAGCAAAGCTAGCGGAAACCAAGAGACCCAGTACTTC
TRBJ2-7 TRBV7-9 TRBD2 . CASSFRPGRASDEQYF TGTGCCAGCAGCTTTCGCCCCGGGAGGGCCTCAGACGAGCAGTACTTC
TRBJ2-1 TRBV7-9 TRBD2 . CASILAAYNEQFF TGTGCCAGCATACTAGCGGCATACAATGAGCAGTTCTTC
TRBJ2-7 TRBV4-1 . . CASSQGQGKFYEQYF TGCGCCAGCAGCCAAGGGCAGGGGAAGTTCTACGAGCAGTACTTC
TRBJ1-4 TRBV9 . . CASSPRGVGEKLFF TGTGCCAGCAGCCCTAGGGGGGTTGGCGAAAAACTGTTTTTT
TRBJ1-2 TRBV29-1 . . CSVTMNYGYTF TGCAGCGTGACGATGAACTATGGCTACACCTTC
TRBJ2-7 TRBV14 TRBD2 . CASSPHRVAGGDEQYF TGTGCCAGCAGCCCACATCGGGTAGCGGGAGGAGACGAGCAGTACTTC
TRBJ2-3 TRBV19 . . CASSMTRIGAMSTDTQYF TGTGCCAGTAGTATGACCCGTATCGGGGCAATGAGCACAGATACGCAGTATTTT
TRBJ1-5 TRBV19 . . CASSGGSNQPQHF TGTGCCAGTAGTGGGGGGAGCAATCAGCCCCAGCATTTT
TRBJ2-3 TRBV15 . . CATSRAPTGTNTDTQYF TGTGCCACCAGCAGAGCCCCTACGGGGACAAACACAGATACGCAGTATTTT